Listed below are T cell receptor beta chains from one sample, sequenced in a study of cytotoxic CD8 clonotypes in ibrutinib-treated CLL. Measured with immunoSEQ multiplex PCR; TCRdb has only the in-frame clones, and not every one. The data hold approximately 97,000 clones, with about 74% observed a single time. The sequences come from PBMCs, collected after 24 months of ibrutinib treatment. The receptors derive from a human donor with chronic lymphocytic leukemia. Both conserved end residues are part of each CDR3. The D gene is left open where the match is weak. Only part of the rows carry a size: once, few, many, or a class if the clone is expanded.

. | . | TRBJ2-7 | TRBV29-1 | TGCAGCGTCCCCGGGACACGGCCGTCCGAGCAGTACTTC | CSVPGTRPSEQYF
. | TRBD2 | TRBJ2-7 | TRBV7-2 | TGTGCCAGCAGCTTCGGCGGGGGGTTCTCCTACGAGCAGTACTTC | CASSFGGGFSYEQYF
. | TRBD2 | TRBJ2-3 | TRBV28 | TGTGCCAGCAGTTTCCTGGGACTAGCGTTTAGCACAGATACGCAGTATTTT | CASSFLGLAFSTDTQYF
once | TRBD1 | TRBJ1-2 | TRBV28 | TGTGCCAGCAGTTCTACAGGGGAAGCCTATGGCTACACCTTC | CASSSTGEAYGYTF
. | TRBD2 | TRBJ2-5 | TRBV7-2 | TGTGCCAGCAGCTTAGCTAGCGGGGGAGCTCAAGAGACCCAGTACTTC | CASSLASGGAQETQYF
. | . | TRBJ2-2 | TRBV10-2 | TGCGCCAGCACCCTGGCAGGGAACACCGGGGAGCTGTTTTTT | CASTLAGNTGELFF
. | . | TRBJ1-5 | TRBV7-2 | TGTGCCAGCGCCCCGCCCGGTCAGCCCCAGCATTTT | CASAPPGQPQHF
. | TRBD2 | TRBJ2-3 | TRBV7-3 | TGTGCCAGCAGCCCCAGGACTAGCGGGAGGCCAGATACGCAGTATTTT | CASSPRTSGRPDTQYF
. | . | TRBJ1-6 | TRBV5-1 | TGCGCCAGCAGACAGGGCTTTTTGGATAATTCACCCCTCCACTTT | CASRQGFLDNSPLHF
. | . | TRBJ2-7 | TRBV2 | TGTGCCAGCAGGGCTGCCTACGAGCAGTACTTC | CASRAAYEQYF
. | . | TRBJ1-3 | TRBV19 | TGTGCCAGTAGTAAAGGGTACGGAAACACCATATATTTT | CASSKGYGNTIYF
. | . | TRBJ2-5 | TRBV7-2 | TGTGCCAGCAGCCCAACCGGGGAGACCCAGTACTTC | CASSPTGETQYF
. | . | TRBJ2-1 | TRBV10-3 | TGTGCCATCAGGGAGGGCCTGGAGGGTGGTGAGCAGTTCTTC | CAIREGLEGGEQFF
. | TRBD1 | TRBJ2-1 | TRBV7-9 | TGTGCCAGCAGCTTAGTACAGGGGGCTCGAGGTGAGCAGTTCTTC | CASSLVQGARGEQFF
few | . | TRBJ1-1 | TRBV10-3 | TGTGCCATCAGTGAGTCGACTCGTATAGGAATGAACACTGAAGCTTTCTTT | CAISESTRIGMNTEAFF
. | TRBD1 | TRBJ2-7 | TRBV29-1 | TGCAGCGTTGAAGACCTTCGAGACAGGGGCTACGAGCAGTACTTC | CSVEDLRDRGYEQYF
. | TRBD1 | TRBJ2-5 | TRBV7-2 | TGTGCCAGCAGCCCGGGACAGGGGAAAGAGACCCAGTACTTC | CASSPGQGKETQYF
once | TRBD2 | TRBJ2-7 | TRBV7-2 | TGTGCCAGCAGCTTCGCTAGCGGGGGGTCCTCCTACGAGCAGTACTTC | CASSFASGGSSYEQYF
. | TRBD1 | TRBJ2-5 | TRBV10-3 | TGTGCCATCAGAGGGACAGGGTCTCAAGAGACCCAGTACTTC | CAIRGTGSQETQYF
. | . | TRBJ2-5 | TRBV14 | TGTGCCAGCAGCCGAGTGGGGAGAAACCAAGAGACCCAGTACTTC | CASSRVGRNQETQYF
. | . | TRBJ2-7 | TRBV18 | TGTGCCAGCTCACACCCGGGGCGAAACTACGAGCAGTACTTC | CASSHPGRNYEQYF
few | . | TRBJ2-3 | TRBV4-1 | TGCGCCAGCAGCGATCGGGAGAGGGGGGGCACAGATACGCAGTATTTT | CASSDRERGGTDTQYF
. | TRBD2 | TRBJ2-2 | TRBV5-4 | TGTGCCAGCAGCTCCGGGACTAGCGGGAGGTACACCGGGGAGCTGTTTTTT | CASSSGTSGRYTGELFF
. | . | TRBJ2-3 | TRBV4-2 | TGTGCCAGCAGCCAAGGGGATAGCGGACTATTCACAGATACGCAGTATTTT | CASSQGDSGLFTDTQYF
. | . | TRBJ2-5 | TRBV28 | TGTGCCAGCAGTGGTGTCGGGGCCCAAGAGACCCAGTACTTC | CASSGVGAQETQYF
. | TRBD1 | TRBJ1-2 | TRBV6-1 | TGTGCCAGCAGGGGACAGGGATACTATGGCTACACCTTC | CASRGQGYYGYTF
few | TRBD1 | TRBJ2-1 | TRBV4-2 | TGTGCCAGCACCGACAGGGGCTCCTACAATGAGCAGTTCTTC | CASTDRGSYNEQFF
once | . | TRBJ2-5 | TRBV7-2 | TGTGCCAGCAGCCTCAGCCGAGAGACCCAGTACTTC | CASSLSRETQYF
. | TRBD2 | TRBJ2-7 | TRBV15 | TGTGCCACCAGCAGAGATGGGGCTAGCGGGAGCCCAGCCGGGGACGAGCAGTACTTC | CATSRDGASGSPAGDEQYF